Below are 10 T cell receptor beta chains sequenced from a single sample in a study of PD-1 blockade in classical Hodgkin lymphoma. Every patient was affected by relapse after autologous stem cell transplantation, while exposure to brentuximab vedotin was not uniform. TCRdb keeps only in-frame clones here, not all; method: immunoSEQ multiplex PCR. The sample shows some 32,000 clones, roughly 82% of them seen only once. The sample in question was peripheral blood mononuclear cells (PBMCs), obtained at baseline. These receptors all come from a human donor with classical Hodgkin lymphoma.

This clone came up once. The genes are TRBV7-9 and TRBJ2-1; D possibly corresponds to TRBD1 (7 bases). This CDR3 is 15 amino acids long. Germline values: CDR1 SEHNR, CDR2 FQNEAQ (reference sequence). With 5 bases removed from V and 6 bases from J, the gap between germline ends came to 17 bases. The CDR3 protein is CASSEQGGLGNEQFF. The DNA of the CDR3 is TGTGCCAGCAGCGAGCAGGGGGGCCTCGGCAATGAGCAGTTCTTC.

The genes are TRBV15 and TRBJ2-5; D remains unclear. Trimming cost V 2 bases and J 3 bases, with 4 bases left between them. CDR3 length: 12 amino acids. In germline, CDR1 is LNHNV, CDR2 YYDKDF (reference sequence). The CDR3 DNA reads as TGTGCCACCAGCAGACAGGAAGAGACCCAGTACTTC. Translated: CATSRQEETQYF. Full variable domain (missing parts from reference TRBV15 and TRBJ2-5): DAMVIQNPRYQVTQFGKPVTLSCSQTLNHNVMYWYQQKSSQAPKLLFHYYDKDFNNEADTPDNFQSRRPNTSFCFLDIRSPGLGDTAMYLCATSRQEETQYFGPGTRLLVL.

The V and J genes are TRBV9 and TRBJ2-3; no clear D gene. V lost 3 bases, J lost 0 bases, and 11 bases lay in between. The germline V gene has CDR1 SGDLS and CDR2 YYNGEE. The CDR3 is made up of 15 amino acids. The CDR3 DNA follows: TGTGCCAGCAGCGCCACATCATACAGCACAGATACGCAGTATTTT. Translation: CASSATSYSTDTQYF.

The V and J genes are TRBV25-1 and TRBJ2-7, with D possibly matching TRBD1 (5 bases). V gave up 4 bases and J gave up 2 bases, with 12 bases separating them. Germline loops: CDR1 MGHDK, CDR2 SYGVNS. The CDR3 has 14 amino acids. This CDR3 reads CASSGAGSPYEQYF. The DNA for the CDR3 is TGTGCCAGCAGTGGGGCAGGGTCTCCCTACGAGCAGTACTTC.

This sequence joins TRBV6-1 and TRBJ1-4; tentatively, D is TRBD1 (5 bases). The CDR3 consists of 15 residues. Between the trimmed V and J ends, which lost 5 bases and 0 bases, there was a span of 10 bases. CDR1 and CDR2 from the germline V gene are MNHNS and SASEGT. The CDR3 sequence: CASSPQDATNEKLFF. Here the CDR3 DNA reads TGTGCCAGCAGTCCACAGGACGCAACTAATGAAAAACTGTTTTTT.

The chain uses TRBV5-1 and TRBJ2-1, with D possibly TRBD2 on 7 matching bases. Deletions cut 1 base from V and 2 bases from J, with 10 bases between. The CDR3 spans 15 residues. Germline V lookup: CDR1 SGHRS, CDR2 YFSETQ. The CDR3 nucleotides are TGCGCCAGCAGCTTGACCGGGGGGCCCTACAATGAGCAGTTCTTC. It specifies CASSLTGGPYNEQFF.

This clone was counted a single time. The chain has TRBV28 and TRBJ2-2, with D unclear. This CDR3 spans 14 amino acids. Germline V gene sequence: CDR1 MDHEN, CDR2 SYDVKM. Trimming cost V 3 bases and J 1 base, with 6 bases left between them. This chain's CDR3 is CASSFLGNTGELFF. DNA of the CDR3: TGTGCCAGCAGTTTCTTGGGGAACACCGGGGAGCTGTTTTTT.

The chain carries TRBV6-6 and TRBJ1-3, with D unresolved. Per the germline V gene, CDR1 is MNHNY and CDR2 is SVGAGI (reference sequence). This CDR3 spans 15 amino acids. Between the trimmed V and J ends, which lost 0 bases and 1 base, there was a span of 7 bases. The CDR3 reads CASSYSIGSGNTIYF. The CDR3 nucleotides read TGTGCCAGCAGTTACTCGATAGGTTCTGGAAACACCATATATTTT.

This rearrangement joins TRBV6-5 to TRBJ1-6; D is possibly TRBD1 (6 bases). The CDR3 loop spans 14 amino acids. Trimming took off 6 bases at V and 9 bases at J, with 15 bases between the two ends. CDR1 and CDR2 (germline): MNHEY, SVGAGI. CDR3 sequence: CASSRQVQGSPLHF. CDR3 bases: TGTGCCAGCAGCCGACAGGTTCAGGGTTCACCCCTCCACTTT.

Regarding this clone: The sample carries other DNA sequences with the same CDR3. The rearrangement joins TRBV19 to TRBJ1-5, with no clear D. With 6 bases removed from V and 4 bases from J, the gap between germline ends came to 7 bases. The CDR3 extends over 12 amino acids. Germline values: CDR1 LNHDA, CDR2 SQIVND (reference sequence). DNA of the CDR3: TGTGCCAGTAGCCTGAGGAATCAGCCCCAGCATTTT. It codes for CASSLRNQPQHF.